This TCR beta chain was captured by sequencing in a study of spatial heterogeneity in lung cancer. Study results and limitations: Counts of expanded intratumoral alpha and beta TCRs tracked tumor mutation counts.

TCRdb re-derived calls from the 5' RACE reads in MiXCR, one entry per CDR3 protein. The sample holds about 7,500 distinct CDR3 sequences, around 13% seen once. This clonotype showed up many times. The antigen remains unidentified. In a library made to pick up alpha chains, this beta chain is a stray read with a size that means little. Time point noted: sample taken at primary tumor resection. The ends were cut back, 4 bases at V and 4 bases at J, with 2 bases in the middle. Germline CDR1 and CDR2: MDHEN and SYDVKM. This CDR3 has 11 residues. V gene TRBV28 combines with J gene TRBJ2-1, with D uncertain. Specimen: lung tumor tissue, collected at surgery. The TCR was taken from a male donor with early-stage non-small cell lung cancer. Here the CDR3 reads CASSWYNEQFF. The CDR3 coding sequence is TGTGCCAGCAGTTGGTACAATGAGCAGTTCTTC.